The rows below give T cell receptor beta chains drawn from one sample of a study of T cell responses to AZD1222 COVID-19 vaccine. Data came from immunoSEQ multiplex PCR; TCRdb stores just in-frame clones and leaves some out. The sample lists some 140,000 clones, 85% to 95% occurring once. This specimen was peripheral blood, taken 28 days after the second AZD1222 dose. The receptors shown here come from an adult who received the AZD1222 COVID-19 vaccine. Each CDR3 is given with its conserved first and last residue. D genes are given only for firm matches. Clone size is shown for a subset of rows, as once, few, many or a class of expanded clone.

CDR3 DNA	CDR3 protein	D gene	J gene	clone size	V gene
TGCGCCAGCAGCTTGTCTCTAGCGGGGAGCCAGAATGAGCAGTTCTTC	CASSLSLAGSQNEQFF	TRBD2	TRBJ2-1	.	TRBV5-1
TGTGCCAGCAGTTGGGACAGAAACTCTGGGGCCAACGTCCTGACTTTC	CASSWDRNSGANVLTF	TRBD1	TRBJ2-6	.	TRBV28
TGCAGCGTTGTTCACTCTGGGGCCAACGTCCTGACTTTC	CSVVHSGANVLTF	.	TRBJ2-6	.	TRBV29-1
TGTGCCAGCCGGGGACAGGGTACGCTAACCACCGGGGAGCTGTTTTTT	CASRGQGTLTTGELFF	TRBD1	TRBJ2-2	.	TRBV27
TGTGCCAGCAGTGCCCTGGGGGGTTCACCCCTCCACTTT	CASSALGGSPLHF	.	TRBJ1-6	.	TRBV2
TGTGCCAGCAGCGGACAGTTAGGTTGGGGCAATGAGCAGTTCTTC	CASSGQLGWGNEQFF	.	TRBJ2-1	.	TRBV6-5
TGTGCCAGTCTGCTTGGGGTCGTCACAGATACGCAGTATTTT	CASLLGVVTDTQYF	.	TRBJ2-3	once	TRBV2
TGTGCCAGCTCACCACAGGGCTCCTACAATGAGCAGTTCTTC	CASSPQGSYNEQFF	.	TRBJ2-1	.	TRBV18
TGTGCCAGCAGCCAAGATAGGGGCACGGAGAGAGAGAGTAGCAATCAGCCCCAGCATTTT	CASSQDRGTERESSNQPQHF	.	TRBJ1-5	.	TRBV3-1/TRBV3-2
TGTGCCAGCAGTTTATTCCCGCCGGGTACAGTTGGAAACACCATATATTTT	CASSLFPPGTVGNTIYF	.	TRBJ1-3	.	TRBV27
TGTGCCAGCAGCTTGGTTACAGGGGGCGGAAACACCATATATTTT	CASSLVTGGGNTIYF	TRBD1	TRBJ1-3	.	TRBV5-5
TGTGCCTGGAGTCCAACGCGGCTAGACTACGAGCAGTACTTC	CAWSPTRLDYEQYF	.	TRBJ2-7	.	TRBV30
TGTGCCAGCAGCTTACCGGGTCTCTACGAGCAGTACTTC	CASSLPGLYEQYF	.	TRBJ2-7	.	TRBV7-2
TGTGCCACCAGCAGATACGGGTCTGACCAGCCCCAGCATTTT	CATSRYGSDQPQHF	.	TRBJ1-5	.	TRBV15
TGTGCCAGCAGTACGAATAGCTTGGAGGAGACCCAGTACTTC	CASSTNSLEETQYF	.	TRBJ2-5	.	TRBV2
TGTGCCAGCAGCCAAGATCCCCCGCAGGGCCGTTATGGCTACACCTTC	CASSQDPPQGRYGYTF	.	TRBJ1-2	.	TRBV4-2
TGCGCCAGCAGCCTGACAGGAATGATGTACAATGAGCAGTTCTTC	CASSLTGMMYNEQFF	.	TRBJ2-1	.	TRBV5-1
TGTGCCAGTAGCCGGGACAGACTCAAAGGTTACATGAACACTGAAGCTTTCTTT	CASSRDRLKGYMNTEAFF	TRBD1	TRBJ1-1	.	TRBV19
TGTGCCAGCTCCCCCACTAGCGGGGGTCACGACGAGCAGTACTTC	CASSPTSGGHDEQYF	TRBD2	TRBJ2-7	once	TRBV18
TGTGCCAGCAGCTTAGGTGGCAGCGTGAACACTGAAGCTTTCTTT	CASSLGGSVNTEAFF	.	TRBJ1-1	.	TRBV7-9
TGTGCCAGCAGTTACAGGGAACACTACGAGCAGTACTTC	CASSYREHYEQYF	.	TRBJ2-7	.	TRBV27
TGTGCCAGCAGGTATTCAGGGGCTAACTATGGCTACACCTTC	CASRYSGANYGYTF	.	TRBJ1-2	.	TRBV7-9
TGTGCCAGCAGTGTTTATGAAGCTTTCTTT	CASSVYEAFF	.	TRBJ1-1	once	TRBV2
TGTGCCAGCCGGACAGGGGAGGACTATGGCTACACCTTC	CASRTGEDYGYTF	TRBD1	TRBJ1-2	.	TRBV18
TGCGCCAGCAGCTTGGGCCGGAGAGGGGTTCACTATGGCTACACCTTC	CASSLGRRGVHYGYTF	.	TRBJ1-2	.	TRBV5-1
TGTGCCATCACGGAGGGAACAGCACAGAACACTGAAGCTTTCTTT	CAITEGTAQNTEAFF	.	TRBJ1-1	.	TRBV6-5
TGCGCCAGCAGCCAGAACCCGACTAGCGGGGTCACCGGGGAGCTGTTTTTT	CASSQNPTSGVTGELFF	TRBD2	TRBJ2-2	few	TRBV4-3
TGTGCCAGCAGTGGACAGGGAATTAACTATGGCTACACCTTC	CASSGQGINYGYTF	TRBD1	TRBJ1-2	.	TRBV6-6